This TCR beta chain was recovered during a study of T cell changes during pregnancy in multiple sclerosis. Produced via immunoSEQ multiplex PCR; TCRdb's table is partial and in-frame only. The sample records 72,000 or so clones, 93% being singletons. Germline loops: CDR1 SGHNT, CDR2 YYREEE (reference sequence). V lost 7 bases to trimming and J lost 5 bases, with 16 bases between them. This CDR3 region has 13 residues. The chain has TRBV5-4 and TRBJ2-7, with TRBD2 as a possible D gene (5 bases). The sample in question was peripheral blood, obtained in the second trimester of pregnancy. The sequence was obtained from a female donor with multiple sclerosis, enrolled in a pregnancy study. As DNA, the CDR3 is TGTGCCAGCCGAGAGTCCGGGGTCAACGAGCAGTACTTC. This sequence encodes CASRESGVNEQYF.